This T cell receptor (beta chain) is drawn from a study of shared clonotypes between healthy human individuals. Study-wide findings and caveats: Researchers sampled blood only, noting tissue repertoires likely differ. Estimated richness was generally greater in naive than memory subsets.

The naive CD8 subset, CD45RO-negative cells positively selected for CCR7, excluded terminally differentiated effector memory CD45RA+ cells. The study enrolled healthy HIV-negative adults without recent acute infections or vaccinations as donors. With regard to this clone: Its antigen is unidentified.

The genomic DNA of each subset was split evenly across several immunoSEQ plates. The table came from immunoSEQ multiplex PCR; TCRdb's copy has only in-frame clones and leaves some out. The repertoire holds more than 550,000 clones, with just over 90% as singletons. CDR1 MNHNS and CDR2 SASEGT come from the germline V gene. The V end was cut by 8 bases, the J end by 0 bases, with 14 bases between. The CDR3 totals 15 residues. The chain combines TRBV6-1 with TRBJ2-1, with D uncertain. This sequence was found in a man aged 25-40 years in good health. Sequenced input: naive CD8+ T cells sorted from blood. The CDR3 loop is CASWSPYSSYNEQFF. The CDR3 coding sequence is TGTGCCAGCTGGTCGCCCTATAGCTCCTACAATGAGCAGTTCTTC.